A single sample gave rise to the 30 T cell receptor beta chains below, sequenced in a study of cytomegalovirus exposure and HLA in healthy donors. 60 Vbeta and 13 Jbeta primers were used in PCR. Libraries were prepared by immunoSEQ multiplex PCR; TCRdb keeps only in-frame clonotypes and omits some of them. The sample yields roughly 150,000 clones, just under 80% seen once. The specimen was PBMCs. The receptors derive from a man aged 30 to 39 in good health and CMV-seronegative.

This clone was recorded once. V gene TRBV5-4 combines with J gene TRBJ1-3; no clear D gene. Germline V gene data show CDR1 as SGHNT and CDR2 as YYREEE (reference sequence). The CDR3 is 15 residues long. Trimming removed 0 bases at V and 1 base at J, with 8 bases between. DNA of the CDR3: TGTGCCAGCAGCTTGGATCCGGGGTCTGGAAACACCATATATTTT. It codes for CASSLDPGSGNTIYF.

This clone was seen a single time. The sample holds other DNA sequences that translate to the same CDR3. The rearrangement uses TRBV18 and TRBJ1-1; D is perhaps TRBD1 (6 bases). The V end lost 4 bases, the J end lost 0 bases, and 9 bases lay between the germline ends. The CDR3 extends over 14 amino acids. Germline V lookup: CDR1 KGHSH, CDR2 LQKENI. The CDR3 DNA follows: TGTGCCAGCTCACAGACAGGTATGAACACTGAAGCTTTCTTT. It translates to CASSQTGMNTEAFF.

The chain carries TRBV7-6 and TRBJ2-7; TRBD1 agrees at 10 bases. Germline CDR1 SGHVS, CDR2 FNYEAQ. The V and J ends lost 3 bases and 5 bases, in that order; junction bases with no gene match: 7. CDR3 length: 15 residues. The CDR3 coding sequence is TGTGCCAGCAGCTTGGGACAGGGGAACCTCCACGAGCAGTACTTC. Amino acid sequence: CASSLGQGNLHEQYF.

The CDR3 region is CASSLRGEQYF. The DNA for the CDR3 is TGTGCCAGCAGTTTAAGAGGAGAGCAGTACTTC. This chain uses TRBV28 with TRBJ2-7, with D unclear. The CDR3 spans 11 residues. V shed 2 bases and J shed 7 bases, with 6 bases lying between them. Germline CDR1 reads MDHEN; CDR2 reads SYDVKM.

The chain couples TRBV18 to TRBJ2-7; 7 positions agree with TRBD1. Germline values: CDR1 KGHSH, CDR2 LQKENI. V gave up 4 bases and J gave up 3 bases; unmatched junction bases: 3. The CDR3 length is 13 residues. CDR3 protein: CASSHPGGYEQYF. The CDR3 nucleotides are TGTGCCAGCTCACACCCAGGGGGCTACGAGCAGTACTTC.

This chain connects TRBV4-3 to TRBJ2-2, with D unresolved. Looked up from germline, CDR1 is LGHNA and CDR2 is YSLEER. V lost 3 bases, J lost 2 bases, and 7 bases lay in between. The CDR3 consists of 14 residues. CDR3 sequence reads: CASSHLDNTGELFF. In nucleotides, the CDR3 is TGCGCCAGCAGCCACCTAGACAACACCGGGGAGCTGTTTTTT.

The genes are TRBV19 and TRBJ1-5; D perhaps matches TRBD1 (5 bases). V was clipped by 3 bases and J by 4 bases, with 19 bases between them. This CDR3 is 17 amino acids long. Germline CDR1 and CDR2: LNHDA and SQIVND (reference sequence). The chain's CDR3 is CASSIRDSGTGNQPQHF. The DNA for the CDR3 is TGTGCCAGTAGTATTCGGGACTCCGGGACGGGAAATCAGCCCCAGCATTTT. The whole variable domain, filled in from reference TRBV19 and TRBJ1-5, reads DGGITQSPKYLFRKEGQNVTLSCEQNLNHDAMYWYRQDPGQGLRLIYYSQIVNDFQKGDIAEGYSVSREKKESFPLTVTSAQKNPTAFYLCASSIRDSGTGNQPQHFGDGTRLSIL.

This clone showed up just once. The chain recombines TRBV28 with TRBJ2-7; possible D gene TRBD1, 5 bases. V was pared by 6 bases and J by 10 bases, with 10 bases between. The CDR3 extends over 10 amino acids. Germline-derived CDR1 and CDR2 are MDHEN and SYDVKM. The CDR3 DNA reads TGTGCCAGCAGCTCAGGGTTACAGTACTTC. Its protein is CASSSGLQYF.

As DNA, the CDR3 is TGCGCCAGCAGCCAAGAGGGTATCCAGGCCGCCGGGGAGCTGTTTTTT. Translated: CASSQEGIQAAGELFF. The chain recombines TRBV4-3 with TRBJ2-2; D uncertain. The CDR3 consists of 16 residues. The germline gives CDR1 LGHNA, CDR2 YSLEER. Trimming left V 0 bases short and J 6 bases short, with 14 bases between.

V and J are TRBV5-1 and TRBJ2-2; 11 bases match TRBD2. In germline, CDR1 is SGHRS, CDR2 YFSETQ. The CDR3 totals 16 residues. The V and J ends lost 1 base and 6 bases, in that order; junction bases with no gene match: 5. The CDR3 loop is CASSLTSGGSAGELFF. The CDR3 DNA sequence: TGCGCCAGCAGCTTGACTAGCGGGGGATCTGCCGGGGAGCTGTTTTTT.

The V gene is TRBV28, the J gene TRBJ1-2; D is unresolved. Germline CDR1 reads MDHEN; CDR2 reads SYDVKM. This CDR3 region has 15 residues. The V end lost 4 bases, the J end lost 6 bases, and 18 bases lay between the germline ends. CDR3: CASSSWPAGMDGYTF. The CDR3 region has the DNA TGTGCCAGCAGTTCCTGGCCCGCAGGTATGGATGGCTACACCTTC.

This chain links TRBV30 with TRBJ2-3; D is perhaps TRBD1 (6 bases). The CDR3 has 16 amino acids. The V end was cut by 0 bases, the J end by 1 base, with 14 bases between. Looked up from germline, CDR1 is GTSNPN and CDR2 is SVGIG (reference sequence). This CDR3 reads CAWSVLGALGTDTQYF. Written as DNA, the CDR3 is TGTGCCTGGAGTGTACTGGGGGCGCTTGGCACAGATACGCAGTATTTT.

The chain carries TRBV25-1 and TRBJ2-6, with 7 bases aligning to TRBD1. Germline CDR1 and CDR2: MGHDK and SYGVNS. The V gene end was trimmed by 3 bases and the J gene end by 12 bases; junction bases not matched to a gene: 5. The CDR3 contains 13 residues. The CDR3 DNA reads TGTGCCAGCAGTGAGGGGGACAGCAGCGTCCTGACTTTC. Translation gives CASSEGDSSVLTF.

This clone was observed a handful of times. The chain employs TRBV6-6 and TRBJ2-7, with D possibly TRBD1 on 5 matching bases. Trimming stripped 6 bases from V and 0 bases from J, with 12 bases between. The CDR3 covers 14 residues. Germline loops: CDR1 MNHNY, CDR2 SVGAGI (reference sequence). CDR3 protein: CASRMTEFSYEQYF. CDR3 bases: TGTGCCAGCAGGATGACAGAATTCTCCTACGAGCAGTACTTC.

The J gene is TRBJ2-1, the V gene TRBV6-5; TRBD2 aligns across 11 bases. Trimming cost V 0 bases and J 7 bases; bases outside gene matches: 5. The CDR3 is 16 amino acids. CDR1 is MNHEY and CDR2 is SVGAGI in the germline V gene. CDR3 protein: CASSYSLAGGGNEQFF. The CDR3 coding sequence is TGTGCCAGCAGTTACTCGCTAGCGGGGGGCGGAAATGAGCAGTTCTTC.

The genes are TRBV5-5 and TRBJ1-6; D unresolved. V shed 3 bases and J shed 15 bases, with 19 bases lying between them. The CDR3 has 14 residues. From germline, CDR1 is SGHKS and CDR2 YYEKEE (reference sequence). DNA for the CDR3: TGTGCCAGCAGCTCTGGCGGGTCGGGTGGACTCCTCCACTTT. It encodes CASSSGGSGGLLHF.

This clone was seen a single time. The chain employs TRBV28 and TRBJ2-7; 9 bases are shared with TRBD1. The ends lost 7 bases at V and 1 base at J; junction bases unmatched: 11. From germline, CDR1 is MDHEN and CDR2 SYDVKM. This CDR3 is 16 amino acids long. The DNA of the CDR3 is TGTGCCAGCACCCAATGGGGACAGGGAAGTTCCTACGAGCAGTACTTC. This translates into CASTQWGQGSSYEQYF.

This clone was detected only a few times. The V call is TRBV4-1, the J call TRBJ2-5; D is uncertain. Germline CDR1 MGHRA, CDR2 YSYEKL. The CDR3 covers 14 residues. Trimming cost V 1 base and J 0 bases, with 6 bases left between them. Here the CDR3 reads CASSQGEYQETQYF. Written as DNA, the CDR3 is TGCGCCAGCAGCCAAGGAGAGTACCAAGAGACCCAGTACTTC.

The chain links TRBV19 to TRBJ2-5; tentative D call: TRBD2 (5 bases). Gene TRBJ2-7 matches the end of the DNA better, so the J call may be wrong. In germline, CDR1 is LNHDA, CDR2 SQIVND (reference sequence). The CDR3 runs to 15 residues. CDR3 DNA: TGTGCCAGTAGTATATTATCGGACTCCAGCTACGAGCAGTACTTC. Translation: CASSILSDSSYEQYF.

This clone was counted a single time. The CDR3 here is CASSVMSLGAGETQYF. The CDR3 DNA reads TGTGCCAGCAGCGTAATGAGCTTGGGAGCTGGAGAGACCCAGTACTTC. This chain joins TRBV9 and TRBJ2-5, with D tentatively TRBD2 (5 bases). Trimming removed 1 base from V and 4 bases from J, with 17 bases in between. CDR1 and CDR2 from the germline V gene are SGDLS and YYNGEE. CDR3 length: 16 residues.

Of note for this clone: The sample has other DNA sequences that encode this CDR3 too. The chain carries TRBV6-1 and TRBJ1-2, with TRBD1 matching over 12 bases. The CDR3 loop spans 13 amino acids. Germline lookup yields CDR1 MNHNS and CDR2 SASEGT. J gave up 8 bases and V 5 bases, and 3 bases lay outside the gene matches. CDR3 sequence (DNA): TGTGCCAGCAGTCTCGGGACAGGGGGCGGCTACACCTTC. Encoded protein: CASSLGTGGGYTF.

This sequence joins TRBV2 and TRBJ1-5; tentative D call: TRBD1 (5 bases). This CDR3 is built from 15 residues. Trimming removed 1 base from V and 3 bases from J, with 10 bases in between. Germline V lookup: CDR1 SNHLY, CDR2 FYNNEI. In DNA, the CDR3 is TGTGCCAGCAGTGAAGAGGGGTCCCCCAATCAGCCCCAGCATTTT. This encodes CASSEEGSPNQPQHF.

Worth noting for this clone: The germline gene is not matched at one end of the junction; a read error may be the cause. J is TRBJ1-4 and V is TRBV7-9, with 9 bases matching TRBD1. CDR1 is SEHNR, CDR2 FQNEAQ, per germline (reference sequence). CDR3 size: 17 residues. DNA for the CDR3: TGTTCCAGCAGCTCAGGGACAGGGCCGGGGGCGAATGAAAAACTGTTTTTT. Translation: CSSSSGTGPGANEKLFF.

This clone was seen more than once but under ten times. V is TRBV15 and J is TRBJ1-5; TRBD1 is a possible D gene (5 bases). Germline CDR1 is LNHNV and CDR2 is YYDKDF (reference sequence). The V end was cut by 3 bases, the J end by 1 base, with 13 bases between. The CDR3 length is 16 residues. The CDR3 loop reads CATSSWAPGSNQPQHF. Written as DNA, the CDR3 is TGTGCCACCAGCAGCTGGGCCCCAGGGAGCAATCAGCCCCAGCATTTT.

With respect to this clone: Other DNA sequences in this sample translate to the same CDR3. The rearrangement links TRBV19 to TRBJ1-5; TRBD1 agrees at 7 bases. The junction had 5 bases not matched to a gene; V was cut back by 6 bases and J by 3 bases. The CDR3 spans 14 residues. The germline V gene encodes CDR1 LNHDA and CDR2 SQIVND (reference sequence). The CDR3 reads CASSITGDNQPQHF. The CDR3 DNA reads TGTGCCAGTAGCATTACAGGGGACAATCAGCCCCAGCATTTT.

Concerning this clone: Distinct nucleotide sequences in the sample also encode this CDR3. This sequence joins TRBV27 and TRBJ2-5; TRBD2 is a possible D gene (5 bases). CDR3 size: 13 residues. CDR1 is MNHEY and CDR2 is SMNVEV in the germline V gene (reference sequence). Trimming took 5 bases from V and 2 from J, leaving 9 bases between them. The CDR3 here is CASSPGLQETQYF. The CDR3 DNA sequence: TGTGCCAGCAGTCCCGGACTGCAAGAGACCCAGTACTTC.

This rearrangement joins TRBV29-1 to TRBJ1-2, with 7 bases identical to TRBD1. Germline loops: CDR1 SQVTM, CDR2 ANQGSEA. Trimming cost V 3 bases and J 2 bases; bases outside gene matches: 12. This CDR3 has 16 amino acids. DNA of the CDR3: TGCAGCGTTGACGGTACGAACAGGGGATCAAACTATGGCTACACCTTC. Protein: CSVDGTNRGSNYGYTF.

This clone was detected only once. This sequence joins TRBV6-5 and TRBJ2-1; 10 bases map to TRBD2. Germline values: CDR1 MNHEY, CDR2 SVGAGI. V lost 6 bases and J lost 9; bases outside the gene matches: 14. CDR3 size: 16 residues. CDR3 coding DNA: TGTGCCAGCAGCTACACGGAGGCTAGCGGGAGCGGTGAGCAGTTCTTC. Its translation: CASSYTEASGSGEQFF.

The genes are TRBV9 and TRBJ2-7; 9 bases match TRBD1. CDR1 is SGDLS and CDR2 is YYNGEE in the germline V gene. The CDR3 spans 15 residues. With V trimmed by 0 bases and J by 3 bases, 4 bases remained unmatched. The CDR3 DNA reads as TGTGCCAGCAGCGTAGAGGGACAGGGAGACTACGAGCAGTACTTC. Protein sequence: CASSVEGQGDYEQYF. The full variable domain, in which reference TRBV9 and TRBJ2-7 provide the parts outside the CDR3, is DSGVTQTPKHLITATGQRVTLRCSPRSGDLSVYWYQQSLDQGLQFLIQYYNGEERAKGNILERFSAQQFPDLHSELNLSSLELGDSALYFCASSVEGQGDYEQYFGPGTRLTVT.

J is TRBJ1-2 and V is TRBV7-2; 9 bases are shared with TRBD1. CDR1 is SGHTA and CDR2 is FQGNSA in the germline V gene. The CDR3 length is 15 residues. V lost 1 base to trimming and J lost 4 bases; unmatched junction nucleotides: 4. CDR3 nucleotide sequence: TGTGCCAGCAGCTTAGACAGGGGGCCGGCCTATGGCTACACCTTC. Translation: CASSLDRGPAYGYTF.